This TCR beta chain was retrieved from a study of cytomegalovirus exposure and HLA in healthy donors. Background on the study: In terms of ancestry, the Caucasian-associated cluster contained around four fifths of the approximately 420 genotyped donors. Findings and limits, study-wide: Among TCR beta chains, those listed as cytomegalovirus-associated numbered over 150. Whilst most TCR sequences proved rare, a subset of public TCRs occurred across many donors. With further analysis later on, most CMV-associated TCR beta chains appeared HLA-restricted.

60 Vbeta and 13 Jbeta primers were used in PCR. TCRdb's table, derived via immunoSEQ multiplex PCR, lists solely in-frame clones and lacks some. The sample carries approximately 150,000 clones, about 73% recorded once. To note about this clone: Its antigen is not known.

V was clipped by 4 bases and J by 0 bases, with 10 bases between them. Germline CDR1 is GTSNPN and CDR2 is SVGIG (reference sequence). The CDR3 is made up of 14 amino acids. Sequencing used PBMCs. The source is a woman aged 45-59 years in good health and CMV-seropositive. The genes are TRBV30 and TRBJ1-3; D uncertain. As DNA, the CDR3 is TGTGCCTGGATTCACGGGAACTCTGGAAACACCATATATTTT. Translated, it gives CAWIHGNSGNTIYF.